One sample yielded the 19 T cell receptor beta chains listed below, sequenced in a study of Tregs in tolerant kidney transplant recipients. The protocol was immunoSEQ multiplex PCR, while the TCRdb copy is restricted to in-frame clones and leaves out a portion. The sample records some 240,000 clones, 84% being singletons. Sequenced material: CD4+ T cells from blood. All receptors derive from a human donor in good health.

The CDR3 reads CASSTGQVNEKLFF. DNA for the CDR3: TGTGCCAGTAGTACGGGACAGGTGAATGAAAAACTGTTTTTT. V usage is TRBV19 and J usage is TRBJ1-4, with 8 bases matching TRBD1. The CDR3 covers 14 residues. V was pared by 4 bases and J by 5 bases, with 3 bases of the junction left unmatched. Germline assignment: CDR1 LNHDA and CDR2 SQIVND (reference sequence).

The CDR3 DNA is TGCGCCAGCAGCAGAAGGGGGGCAACGAACACTGAAGCTTTCTTT. Amino acids: CASSRRGATNTEAFF. This sequence joins TRBV5-1 and TRBJ1-1, with a weak D call TRBD1 (6 bases). CDR3 size: 15 residues. CDR1 and CDR2 from the germline V gene are SGHRS and YFSETQ. The V end was cut by 4 bases, the J end by 1 base, with 14 bases between.

This clone came up once. The rearrangement uses TRBV11-1 and TRBJ1-1; D is ambiguous. CDR1 is SGHAT and CDR2 is FQDESV in the germline V gene (reference sequence). The CDR3 has 13 amino acids. Trimming took off 5 bases at V and 1 base at J, with 8 bases between the two ends. CDR3 amino acids: CASSLRKNTEAFF. In DNA form, the CDR3 reads TGTGCCAGCAGCCTCCGGAAGAACACTGAAGCTTTCTTT.

This clone was counted a few times. The CDR3 sequence is CASSLERQRNQPQHF. The CDR3, as DNA: TGCGCCAGCAGCTTGGAGAGGCAGAGGAATCAGCCCCAGCATTTT. The J gene is TRBJ1-5, the V gene TRBV5-1; D remains ambiguous. CDR1 and CDR2 (germline): SGHRS, YFSETQ. The CDR3 extends over 15 amino acids. V lost 0 bases to trimming and J lost 4 bases, with 11 bases between them. The full variable domain, with the rest looked up from reference TRBV5-1 and TRBJ1-5, is KAGVTQTPRYLIKTRGQQVTLSCSPISGHRSVSWYQQTPGQGLQFLFEYFSETQRNKGNFPGRFSGRQFSNSRSEMNVSTLELGDSALYLCASSLERQRNQPQHFGDGTRLSIL.

The chain uses TRBV30 and TRBJ1-2; D call uncertain. Per germline, CDR1 GTSNPN and CDR2 SVGIG (reference sequence). V dropped 2 bases and J dropped 2 bases, with 9 bases sitting between them. The CDR3 is 13 amino acids. CDR3 region: CAWSLVLNYGYTF. The CDR3, as DNA: TGTGCCTGGAGTCTGGTTCTCAACTATGGCTACACCTTC.

V gene TRBV5-1 combines with J gene TRBJ2-1; TRBD2 matches 9 bases. Trimming cost V 4 bases and J 8 bases; bases outside gene matches: 13. The CDR3 runs to 16 residues. CDR1 is SGHRS, CDR2 YFSETQ, per germline. CDR3 residues: CASSALAGADLDEQFF. The CDR3 DNA is TGCGCCAGCAGCGCCTTAGCGGGAGCGGATCTCGATGAGCAGTTCTTC.

The CDR3 here is CASSFTGGRNIQYF. CDR3 DNA: TGTGCCAGTAGTTTTACAGGGGGACGGAACATTCAGTACTTC. This rearrangement joins TRBV19 to TRBJ2-4; 8 positions agree with TRBD1. The CDR3 loop spans 14 amino acids. Germline-derived CDR1 and CDR2 are LNHDA and SQIVND (reference sequence). With V trimmed by 5 bases and J by 7 bases, 7 bases remained unmatched.

This rearrangement joins TRBV6-6 to TRBJ2-1; tentatively, D is TRBD1 (6 bases). Trimming stripped 2 bases from V and 9 bases from J, with 11 bases between. The CDR3 runs to 13 residues. Per the germline V gene, CDR1 is MNHNY and CDR2 is SVGAGI (reference sequence). In DNA form, the CDR3 reads TGTGCCAGCAGTTACGAGGGGGATACTGAGCAGTTCTTC. It is translated as CASSYEGDTEQFF.

The chain couples TRBV11-2 to TRBJ1-1, with 9 nucleotides matching TRBD1. The CDR3 totals 15 residues. Germline CDR1 is SGHAT and CDR2 is FQNNGV. J was trimmed by 1 base and V by 2 bases; bases with no gene match: 2. The CDR3 DNA is TGTGCCAGCAGCTTACGGGGACAGGGGAACACTGAAGCTTTCTTT. Amino acid sequence: CASSLRGQGNTEAFF.

The table lists this clone with a few counts. CDR3 bases: TGTGCCAGCAGTGAAACTAGCGGGAGTGTGGATGAGCAGTTCTTC. It specifies CASSETSGSVDEQFF. The V gene is TRBV6-1, the J gene TRBJ2-1; 11 nucleotides match TRBD2. Germline lookup yields CDR1 MNHNS and CDR2 SASEGT. This CDR3 is 15 amino acids long. J was trimmed by 8 bases and V by 2 bases; bases with no gene match: 5.

The rearrangement joins TRBV6-5 to TRBJ1-4, with D perhaps matching TRBD1 (5 bases). The length of the CDR3 is 14 residues. Germline loops: CDR1 MNHEY, CDR2 SVGAGI. V lost 2 bases to trimming and J lost 5 bases, with 9 bases between them. The CDR3 DNA is TGTGCCAGCAGTTACCAGGGAAGCAATGAAAAACTGTTTTTT. It codes for CASSYQGSNEKLFF.

The chain is built from TRBV11-2 and TRBJ1-3, with TRBD1 as a possible D gene (5 bases). Trimming removed 0 bases from V and 0 bases from J, with 15 bases in between. The V gene's germline CDR1 is SGHAT and CDR2 FQNNGV. CDR3 size: 18 residues. The CDR3 loop is CASSLEGVSRASGNTIYF. CDR3 DNA: TGTGCCAGCAGCTTAGAGGGGGTTTCACGGGCCTCTGGAAACACCATATATTTT. Filled out from reference TRBV11-2 and TRBJ1-3, the complete variable domain reads EAGVAQSPRYKIIEKRQSVAFWCNPISGHATLYWYQQILGQGPKLLIQFQNNGVVDDSQLPKDRFSAERLKGVDSTLKIQPAKLEDSAVYLCASSLEGVSRASGNTIYFGEGSWLTVV.

The V and J genes are TRBV6-5 and TRBJ2-7; 9 bases are shared with TRBD1. Germline trimming cut 5 bases from V and 6 bases from J; bases unmatched to any gene: 11. Germline lookup yields CDR1 MNHEY and CDR2 SVGAGI. The CDR3 has 15 residues. CDR3 residues: CASSPGQGVGTEQYF. CDR3 nucleotide sequence: TGTGCCAGCAGTCCGGGACAGGGCGTAGGTACCGAGCAGTACTTC.

In its sample, this clone was seen a few times. The chain links TRBV7-2 to TRBJ1-5; D possibly corresponds to TRBD1 (6 bases). V was clipped by 1 base and J by 2 bases, with 9 bases between them. CDR3 length: 15 amino acids. CDR1 is SGHTA and CDR2 is FQGNSA in the germline V gene. CDR3 residues: CASSLVGGGNQPQHF. DNA for the CDR3: TGTGCCAGCAGCTTAGTCGGGGGCGGCAATCAGCCCCAGCATTTT.

This clone was counted a single time. This sequence joins TRBV27 and TRBJ2-7; the match to TRBD1 covers 10 bases. This CDR3 has 15 residues. Germline CDR1 and CDR2: MNHEY and SMNVEV (reference sequence). Germline trimming cut 4 bases from V and 4 bases from J; bases unmatched to any gene: 7. The DNA of the CDR3 is TGTGCCAGCAGTTACATAGGGACAGGGGCTTACGAGCAGTACTTC. Translated, it gives CASSYIGTGAYEQYF.

In nucleotides, the CDR3 is TGTGCCAGCAGCTTACTGGGGCCGGGGGATACGCAGTATTTT. Residues: CASSLLGPGDTQYF. The V gene is TRBV7-2, the J gene TRBJ2-3; D may be TRBD1 or TRBD2 (5 bases each). The CDR3 runs to 14 residues. CDR1 SGHTA and CDR2 FQGNSA come from the germline V gene. V was trimmed by 2 bases and J by 6 bases, leaving 12 bases between them.

This chain joins TRBV9 and TRBJ2-1; TRBD2 agrees at 11 bases. J lost 4 bases, V lost 3 bases, and 6 bases had no gene match. CDR3 length: 16 amino acids. Germline lookup yields CDR1 SGDLS and CDR2 YYNGEE. CDR3 nucleotide sequence: TGTGCCAGCAGCGCGGGACTAGCGGATGGTTACAATGAGCAGTTCTTC. Translation gives CASSAGLADGYNEQFF.

The rearrangement uses TRBV5-1 and TRBJ2-7, with D perhaps being TRBD1 or TRBD2 (5 bases each). Looked up from germline, CDR1 is SGHRS and CDR2 is YFSETQ. Trimming cost V 4 bases and J 6 bases, with 20 bases left between them. The CDR3 length is 15 residues. The CDR3 DNA is TGCGCCAGCAGCCAGAGTGGGACGGACCTCGCCGAGCAGTACTTC. Translated: CASSQSGTDLAEQYF.

In its sample, this clone was seen once. The chain couples TRBV4-2 to TRBJ2-1; 10 bases agree with TRBD2. The CDR3 runs to 17 residues. CDR1 LGHNA and CDR2 YNFKEQ come from the germline V gene. Losses at the gene ends were 0 bases for V and 8 bases for J; bases not matched to a gene: 10. The CDR3 nucleotides read TGTGCCAGCAGCCAAGACGGACTAGCGGATACTTCGGATGAGCAGTTCTTC. Protein product: CASSQDGLADTSDEQFF.